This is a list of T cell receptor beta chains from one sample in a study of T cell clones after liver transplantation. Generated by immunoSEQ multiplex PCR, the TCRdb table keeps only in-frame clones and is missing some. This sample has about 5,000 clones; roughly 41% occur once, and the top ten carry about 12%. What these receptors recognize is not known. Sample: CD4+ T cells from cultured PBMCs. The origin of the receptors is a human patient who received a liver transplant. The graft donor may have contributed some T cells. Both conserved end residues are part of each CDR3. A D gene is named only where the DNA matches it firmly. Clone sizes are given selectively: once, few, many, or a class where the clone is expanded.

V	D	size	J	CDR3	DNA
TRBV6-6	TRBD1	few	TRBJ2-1	CASSPGTGGGDEQFF	TGTGCCAGCAGCCCCGGGACAGGGGGGGGCGATGAGCAGTTCTTC
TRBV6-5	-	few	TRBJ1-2	CASSSTVNYGYTF	TGTGCCAGCAGTTCGACAGTTAACTATGGCTACACCTTC
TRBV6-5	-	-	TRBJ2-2	CASSYLLGTTGELFF	TGTGCCAGCAGTTACCTCCTGGGGACGACCGGGGAGCTGTTTTTT
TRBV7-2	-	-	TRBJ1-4	CASSLFEGSNEKLFF	TGTGCCAGCAGCTTATTCGAGGGTTCCAATGAAAAACTGTTTTTT
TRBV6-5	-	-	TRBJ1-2	CATGTIYPGYTF	TGTGCCACCGGGACTATTTATCCTGGCTACACCTTC
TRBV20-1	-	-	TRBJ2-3	CSAPSTDTQYF	TGCAGTGCTCCCTCCACAGATACGCAGTATTTT
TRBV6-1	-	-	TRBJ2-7	CASSRTSYEQYF	TGTGCCAGCAGCCGTACGTCCTACGAGCAGTACTTC
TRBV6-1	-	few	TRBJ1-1	CASIRGDGMNTEAFF	TGTGCCAGCATCAGAGGTGACGGTATGAACACTGAAGCTTTCTTT
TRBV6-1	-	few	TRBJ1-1	CASSEVRNTEAFF	TGTGCCAGCAGTGAGGTCAGAAACACTGAAGCTTTCTTT
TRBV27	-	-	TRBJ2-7	CASNYRGPEVLPYEQYF	TGTGCCAGCAATTACCGAGGACCAGAGGTCCTTCCCTACGAGCAGTACTTC
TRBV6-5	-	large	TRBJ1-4	CASSTPGLNEKLFF	TGTGCCAGCAGTACCCCGGGATTGAATGAAAAACTGTTTTTT
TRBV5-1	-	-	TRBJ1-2	CASSFSHSPGGGYTF	TGCGCCAGCAGCTTTTCGCACAGCCCTGGAGGTGGCTACACCTTC
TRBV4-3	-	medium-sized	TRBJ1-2	CASSQGGTAVNYGYTF	TGCGCCAGCAGCCAAGGCGGGACGGCAGTCAACTATGGCTACACCTTC
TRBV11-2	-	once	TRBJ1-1	CASSLMGDTEAFF	TGTGCCAGCAGCTTAATGGGTGACACTGAAGCTTTCTTT
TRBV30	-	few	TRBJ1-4	CAWRSGSGVGKLFF	TGTGCCTGGAGGTCGGGGTCCGGGGTTGGAAAACTGTTTTTT
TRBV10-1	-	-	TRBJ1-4	CASRDGDLKGEKLFF	TGCGCCAGCAGGGACGGGGACCTAAAGGGGGAAAAACTGTTTTTT
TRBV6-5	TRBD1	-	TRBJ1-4	CASPRGQPNEKLFF	TGTGCCAGCCCAAGGGGGCAGCCAAATGAAAAACTGTTTTTT
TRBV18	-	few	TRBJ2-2	CASSPAGPGELFF	TGTGCCAGCTCACCAGCAGGGCCCGGGGAGCTGTTTTTT
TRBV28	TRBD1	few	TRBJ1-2	CASNSPGQGAGGYTF	TGTGCCAGTAACTCACCGGGACAGGGGGCAGGTGGCTACACCTTC
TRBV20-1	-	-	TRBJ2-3	CSAPGTDTQYF	TGCAGTGCCCCAGGTACAGATACGCAGTATTTT
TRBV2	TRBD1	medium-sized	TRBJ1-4	CASSDWDRANEKLFF	TGTGCCAGCAGTGATTGGGACAGGGCGAATGAAAAACTGTTTTTT
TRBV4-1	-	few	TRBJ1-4	CATSGATNEKLFF	TGCGCCACCTCGGGTGCAACTAATGAAAAACTGTTTTTT
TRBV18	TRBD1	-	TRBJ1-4	CASSQWKGAPNEKLFF	TGTGCCAGCTCACAATGGAAGGGGGCACCTAATGAAAAACTGTTTTTT
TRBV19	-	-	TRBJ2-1	CASSIGGGVGYYNEQFF	TGTGCCAGTAGTATAGGAGGTGGAGTGGGCTATTACAATGAGCAGTTCTTC
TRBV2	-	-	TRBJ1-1	CASRAGWTDTEAFF	TGTGCCAGCAGGGCAGGGTGGACGGACACTGAAGCTTTCTTT
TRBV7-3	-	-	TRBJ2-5	CASSAQLGETQYF	TGTGCCAGCAGCGCCCAATTGGGGGAGACCCAGTACTTC
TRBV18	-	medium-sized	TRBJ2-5	CASSLGHGETQYF	TGTGCCAGCTCACTCGGCCATGGAGAGACCCAGTACTTC
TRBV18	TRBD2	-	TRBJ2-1	CASSPRTSGSSEQFF	TGTGCCAGCTCACCAAGGACTAGCGGGAGCTCTGAGCAGTTCTTC
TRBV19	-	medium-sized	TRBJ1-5	CASSGPGIYSNQPQHF	TGTGCCAGTAGTGGGCCGGGGATCTATAGCAATCAGCCCCAGCATTTT
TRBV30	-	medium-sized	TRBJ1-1	CAWSAKGLTNTEAFF	TGTGCCTGGAGTGCTAAGGGACTGACGAACACTGAAGCTTTCTTT
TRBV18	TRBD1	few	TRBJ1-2	CASSRQGDGYTF	TGTGCCAGCTCACGACAGGGTGATGGCTACACCTTC
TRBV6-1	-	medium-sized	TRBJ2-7	CASSEEYEQYF	TGTGCCAGCAGTGAGGAGTACGAGCAGTACTTC
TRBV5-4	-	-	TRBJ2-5	CASSSPTGDRETQYF	TGTGCCAGCAGCTCCCCAACGGGAGATAGGGAGACCCAGTACTTC
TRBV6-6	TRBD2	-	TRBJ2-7	CASGLTSGSYEQYF	TGTGCCAGCGGGCTGACTAGCGGGAGTTACGAGCAGTACTTC
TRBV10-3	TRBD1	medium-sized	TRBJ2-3	CAIRGTGDTQYF	TGTGCCATCAGAGGGACAGGAGATACGCAGTATTTT
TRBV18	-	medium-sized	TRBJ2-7	CASSPMGGSEQYF	TGTGCCAGCTCACCAATGGGGGGAAGCGAGCAGTACTTC
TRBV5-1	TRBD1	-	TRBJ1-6	CASSLGTTGTDNSPLHF	TGCGCCAGCAGCTTGGGGACGACAGGGACCGATAATTCACCCCTCCACTTT
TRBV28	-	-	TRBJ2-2	CASSSGAWRGTGELFF	TGTGCCAGCAGTTCAGGGGCTTGGCGGGGCACCGGGGAGCTGTTTTTT
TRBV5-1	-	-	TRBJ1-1	CASSPTVTKGTEAFF	TGCGCCAGCAGCCCGACGGTAACCAAAGGCACTGAAGCTTTCTTT
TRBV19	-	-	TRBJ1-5	CASSIRWGFETQHF	TGTGCCAGTAGTATACGATGGGGGTTTGAGACCCAGCATTTT
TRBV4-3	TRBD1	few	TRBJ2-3	CASSPAGTGIPDTQYF	TGCGCCAGCAGCCCCGCCGGGACAGGGATTCCAGATACGCAGTATTTT
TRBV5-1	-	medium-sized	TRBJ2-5	CASSKTGPRETQYF	TGCGCCAGCAGCAAGACGGGACCCAGGGAGACCCAGTACTTC
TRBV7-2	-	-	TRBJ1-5	CASSLAERGGSNQPQHF	TGTGCCAGCAGCTTAGCTGAAAGGGGAGGAAGCAATCAGCCCCAGCATTTT
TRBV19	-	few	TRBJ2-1	CASSWAAVYNEQFF	TGTGCCAGTAGTTGGGCGGCAGTCTACAATGAGCAGTTCTTC
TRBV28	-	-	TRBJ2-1	CANSDGSYNEQFF	TGTGCCAATTCGGACGGCTCCTACAATGAGCAGTTCTTC
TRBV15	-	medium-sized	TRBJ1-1	CATSPFVGRGNTEAFF	TGTGCCACCAGCCCCTTCGTGGGAAGGGGTAACACTGAAGCTTTCTTT
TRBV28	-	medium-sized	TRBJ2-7	CASSLGTAGEQYF	TGTGCCAGCAGTTTAGGAACGGCAGGGGAGCAGTACTTC
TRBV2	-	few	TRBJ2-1	CASMEERAYNEQFF	TGTGCCAGCATGGAGGAGCGGGCCTACAATGAGCAGTTCTTC